This TCR beta chain was observed in a study of T cells after yellow fever vaccination. TCRdb reanalysed the 5' RACE reads using MiXCR and keeps one entry per CDR3 protein. In the table there are over 150,000 distinct CDR3 sequences, 6% to 7.5% of which are singletons. After removal of 4 bases from V and 2 bases from J, the junction contained 14 bases not matched to a gene. The CDR3 extends over 17 amino acids. Worth noting for this clonotype: Its cognate antigen is unknown.

Study observations and caveats: Post-booster reappearance was seen for most primary-vaccination clones (about 96% CD4, around 91% CD8). In FACS-sorted repertoires, abundant clonotypes from the bulk population could appear as contaminants.

The input for sequencing was CD4+ T cells sorted from PBMCs, taken 4 to 6 days after the first yellow fever vaccination. The J gene is TRBJ2-7, the V gene TRBV12-3 or TRBV12-4, with 7 nucleotides matching TRBD1. This receptor was identified in a man between 18 and 35 years old who received the YFV17D yellow fever vaccine. The CDR3 protein is CASSSQSWDSHTYEQYF. CDR3 sequence (DNA): TGTGCCAGCAGTTCACAAAGCTGGGACAGTCATACCTACGAGCAGTACTTC.